This T cell receptor beta chain was retrieved from a study of tumor-infiltrating lymphocytes in localized non-small cell lung cancer. A few counts support this clone. Its antigen is undetermined. Clones were read by immunoSEQ multiplex PCR, and TCRdb kept only the in-frame ones, dropping some. The sample shows 4,000 to 6,000 clones, about 70% of them seen only once. The CDR3 sequence is 12 residues long. In germline, CDR1 is MDHEN, CDR2 SYDVKM. The germline V and J ends were trimmed by 7 bases and 8 bases, with 14 bases remaining between them. Study-level results: T-cell fraction did not differ between immunotypes IM1 and IM2. Higher tumor T cell infiltration than in uninvolved lung was supported by TCRbeta sequencing. TCR sequencing covered a subset of patients with enough tissue.

The sample was lung tumor tissue. The chain employs TRBV28 and TRBJ1-2; the D is unclear. The source of this sequence is a human donor with non-small cell lung cancer. The CDR3 DNA follows: TGTGCCAGCACCCCCGGGGAATTCGGCTACACCTTC. This gives the protein CASTPGEFGYTF.